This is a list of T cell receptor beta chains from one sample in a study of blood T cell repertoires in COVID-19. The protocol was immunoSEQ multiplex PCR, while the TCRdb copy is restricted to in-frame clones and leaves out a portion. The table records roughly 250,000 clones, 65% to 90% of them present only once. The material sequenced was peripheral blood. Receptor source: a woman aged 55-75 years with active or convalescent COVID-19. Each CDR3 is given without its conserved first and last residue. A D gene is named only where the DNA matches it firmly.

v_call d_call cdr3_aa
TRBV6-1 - ASSERTADYGYT
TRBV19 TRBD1 ASSEDRATEAF
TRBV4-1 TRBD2 ASSQGGGTSAHNEQF
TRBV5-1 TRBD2 ASSTFSGGDVEQY
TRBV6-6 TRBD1 ASSYGGQGLADTQY
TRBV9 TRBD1 ASSSRGGRNYGYT
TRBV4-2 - ASSQAGGASWGGYT
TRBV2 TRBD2 ASAPRGGRDWNIQY
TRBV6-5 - ASSHGGAVAEAF
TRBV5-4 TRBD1 ASSTVKGANTQY
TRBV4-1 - ASSQSGTLKDTQY
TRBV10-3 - AISESQGMGYT
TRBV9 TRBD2 ASSVAFAGGPEDTQY
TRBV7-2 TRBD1 ASSALTGGQYEQY
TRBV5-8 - ASTLGWRGFSYEQY
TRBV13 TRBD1 ASSPGQGRRNTEAF
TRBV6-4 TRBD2 ASSELAGGYNEQF
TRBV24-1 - ATSEGLQTLRGYEQY
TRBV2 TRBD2 ASREGLVFGNEQF
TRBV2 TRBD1 ASSDGTGIPLAYNEQF
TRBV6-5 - ASSFQTANTEAF
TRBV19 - ASSTIPFPAREKLF
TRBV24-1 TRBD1 ATSETGYNEQF
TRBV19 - ASKGQFFPSGANVLT
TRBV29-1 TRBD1 SVYRGYTEAF
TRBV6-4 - ASSDPVYRHHSNQPQH
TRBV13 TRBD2 ASSTHLAGRQETQY
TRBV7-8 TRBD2 ASSSGLSYEQY
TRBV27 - ASKLTGLTEAF
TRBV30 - AWSSGFSGNTIY
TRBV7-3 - ASSFRGGETQY
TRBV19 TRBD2 ASSPGRQRGFTDTQY
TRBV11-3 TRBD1 ASSSPPGQGCNQPQH
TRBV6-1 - ASSEAQVYFYGYT
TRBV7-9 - ASSPPSSPDEQF
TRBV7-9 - ASSLGGNTIY
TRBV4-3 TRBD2 ASSQDLAGGSDTQY
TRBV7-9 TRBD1 ASILPGTGAGNTIY
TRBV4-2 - ASSQGLEETQY
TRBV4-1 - ASSQAEASPYEQY
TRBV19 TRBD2 ASSSSGGTYNEQF
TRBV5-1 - ASSLAYDTGFYEQY
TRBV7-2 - ASSPASASSYEQY
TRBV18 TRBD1 ASSPRQGDAEAF
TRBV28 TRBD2 ASRPNGLAGRTEQF